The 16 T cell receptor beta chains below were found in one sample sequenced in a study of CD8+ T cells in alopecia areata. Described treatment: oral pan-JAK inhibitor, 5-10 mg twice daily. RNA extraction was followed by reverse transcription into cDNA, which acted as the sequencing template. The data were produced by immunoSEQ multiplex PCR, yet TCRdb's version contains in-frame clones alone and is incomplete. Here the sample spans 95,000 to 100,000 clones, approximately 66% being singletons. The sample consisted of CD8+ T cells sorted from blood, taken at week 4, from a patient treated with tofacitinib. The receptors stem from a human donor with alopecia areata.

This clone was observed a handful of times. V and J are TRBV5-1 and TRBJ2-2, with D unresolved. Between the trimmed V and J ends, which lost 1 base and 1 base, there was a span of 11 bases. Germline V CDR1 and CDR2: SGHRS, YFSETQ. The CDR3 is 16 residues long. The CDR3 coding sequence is TGCGCCAGCAGCTTGCCCCACACTCAGAACACCGGGGAGCTGTTTTTT. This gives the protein CASSLPHTQNTGELFF.

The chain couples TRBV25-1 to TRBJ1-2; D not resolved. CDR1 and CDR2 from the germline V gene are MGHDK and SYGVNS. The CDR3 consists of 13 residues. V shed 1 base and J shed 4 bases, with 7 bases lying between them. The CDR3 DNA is TGTGCCAGCAGTGAATCCGGAATCTATGGCTACACCTTC. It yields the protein CASSESGIYGYTF.

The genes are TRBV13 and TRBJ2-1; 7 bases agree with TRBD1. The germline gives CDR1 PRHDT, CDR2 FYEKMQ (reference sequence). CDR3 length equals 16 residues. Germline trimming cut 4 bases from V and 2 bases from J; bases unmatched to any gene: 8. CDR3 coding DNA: TGTGCCAGCAGCTCTAGTGACAGGGTCGCCTACAATGAGCAGTTCTTC. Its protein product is CASSSSDRVAYNEQFF. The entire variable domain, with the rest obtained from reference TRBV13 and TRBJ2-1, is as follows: AAGVIQSPRHLIKEKRETATLKCYPIPRHDTVYWYQQGPGQDPQFLISFYEKMQSDKGSIPDRFSAQQFSDYHSELNMSSLELGDSALYFCASSSSDRVAYNEQFFGPGTRLTVL.

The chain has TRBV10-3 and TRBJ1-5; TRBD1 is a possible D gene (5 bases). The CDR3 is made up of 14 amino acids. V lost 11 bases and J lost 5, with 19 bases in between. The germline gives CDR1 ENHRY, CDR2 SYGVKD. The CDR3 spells CAAAEQGRDQPQHF. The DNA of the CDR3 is TGTGCCGCCGCAGAGCAGGGTAGGGATCAGCCCCAGCATTTT.

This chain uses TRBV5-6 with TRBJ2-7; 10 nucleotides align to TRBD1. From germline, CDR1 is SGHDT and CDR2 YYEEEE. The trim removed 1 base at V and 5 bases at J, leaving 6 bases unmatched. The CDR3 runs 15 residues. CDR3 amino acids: CASSLRDRGRDEQYF. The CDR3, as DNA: TGTGCCAGCAGCTTGAGGGACAGGGGCCGCGACGAGCAGTACTTC.

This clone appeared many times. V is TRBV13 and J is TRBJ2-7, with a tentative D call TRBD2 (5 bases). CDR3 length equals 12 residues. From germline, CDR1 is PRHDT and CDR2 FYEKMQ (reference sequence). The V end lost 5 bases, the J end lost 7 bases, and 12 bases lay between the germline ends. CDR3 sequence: CASSSGRSEQYF. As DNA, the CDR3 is TGTGCCAGCAGCAGCGGACGGTCGGAGCAGTACTTC.

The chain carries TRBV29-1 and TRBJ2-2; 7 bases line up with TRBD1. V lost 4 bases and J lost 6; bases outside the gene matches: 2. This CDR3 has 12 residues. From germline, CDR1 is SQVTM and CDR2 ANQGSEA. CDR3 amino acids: CSVAGGSGELFF. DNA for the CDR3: TGCAGCGTTGCAGGGGGATCCGGGGAGCTGTTTTTT.

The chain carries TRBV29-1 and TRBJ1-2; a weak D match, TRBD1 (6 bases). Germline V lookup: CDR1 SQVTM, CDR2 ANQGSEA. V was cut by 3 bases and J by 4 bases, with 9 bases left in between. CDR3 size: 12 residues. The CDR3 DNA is TGCAGCGTTGATGGGGGCACCTATGGCTACACCTTC. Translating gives CSVDGGTYGYTF.

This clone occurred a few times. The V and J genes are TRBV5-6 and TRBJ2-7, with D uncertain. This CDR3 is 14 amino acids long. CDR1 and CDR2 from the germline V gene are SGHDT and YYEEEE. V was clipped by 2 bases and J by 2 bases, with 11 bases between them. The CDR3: CASSFRGGAYEQYF. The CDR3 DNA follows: TGTGCCAGCAGCTTTAGAGGTGGCGCCTACGAGCAGTACTTC.

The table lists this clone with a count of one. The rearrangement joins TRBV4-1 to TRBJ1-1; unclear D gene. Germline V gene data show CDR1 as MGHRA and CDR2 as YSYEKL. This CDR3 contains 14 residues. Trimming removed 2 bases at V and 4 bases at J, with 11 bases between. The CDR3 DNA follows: TGCGCCAGCAGCCAACGGTCGGCCCCCACTGAAGCTTTCTTT. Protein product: CASSQRSAPTEAFF.

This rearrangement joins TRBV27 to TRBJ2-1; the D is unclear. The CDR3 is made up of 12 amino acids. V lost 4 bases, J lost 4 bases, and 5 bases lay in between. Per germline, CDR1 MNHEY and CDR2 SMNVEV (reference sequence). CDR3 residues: CASSSTYNEQFF. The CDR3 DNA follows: TGTGCCAGCAGTTCAACTTACAATGAGCAGTTCTTC.

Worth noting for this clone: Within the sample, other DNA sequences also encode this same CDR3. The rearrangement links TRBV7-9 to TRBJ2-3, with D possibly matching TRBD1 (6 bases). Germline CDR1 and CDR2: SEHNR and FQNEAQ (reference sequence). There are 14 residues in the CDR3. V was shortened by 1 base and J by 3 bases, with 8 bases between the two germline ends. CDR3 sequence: CASSLGQGTDTQYF. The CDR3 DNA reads TGTGCCAGCAGCTTAGGCCAGGGGACAGATACGCAGTATTTT.

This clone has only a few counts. CDR3 sequence (DNA): TGCAGCGTTGTAGGGACGGAGTATGGCTACACCTTC. Its translation: CSVVGTEYGYTF. The chain uses TRBV29-1 and TRBJ1-2; a possible D gene is TRBD1 (5 bases). The CDR3 has 12 amino acids. Germline loops: CDR1 SQVTM, CDR2 ANQGSEA. Trimming removed 4 bases at V and 5 bases at J, with 11 bases between.

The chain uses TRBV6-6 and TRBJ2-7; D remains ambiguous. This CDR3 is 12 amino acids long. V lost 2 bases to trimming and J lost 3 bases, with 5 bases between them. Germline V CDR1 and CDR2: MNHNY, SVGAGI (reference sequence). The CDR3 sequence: CASSYGIYEQYF. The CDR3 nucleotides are TGTGCCAGCAGTTACGGGATCTACGAGCAGTACTTC.

The CDR3 DNA sequence: TGTGCCAGCAGCCTACGGGACCACTACGGGACAGATACGCAGTATTTT. Its translation is CASSLRDHYGTDTQYF. This chain links TRBV5-6 with TRBJ2-3; D possibly uses TRBD1 or TRBD2 (5 bases each). Looked up from germline, CDR1 is SGHDT and CDR2 is YYEEEE. Trimming cost V 4 bases and J 3 bases, with 18 bases left between them. This CDR3 has 16 amino acids.

This CDR3 reads CASSLGQVETQYF. The CDR3 bases are TGTGCCAGCAGTTTGGGCCAGGTGGAGACCCAGTACTTC. The rearrangement links TRBV28 to TRBJ2-5; D ambiguous. Trimming shortened V by 3 bases and J by 5 bases, and 10 bases separated the two germline ends. The CDR3 loop spans 13 amino acids. Germline CDR1 reads MDHEN; CDR2 reads SYDVKM.